This T cell receptor (beta chain) emerged from a study of blood T cells in healthy people across ages. Whole-study results and caveats: Unknown donor CMV status possibly confounded expanded clonotype changes.

Of note for this clonotype: The antigen is not known.

This CDR3 is 15 amino acids long. V dropped 4 bases and J dropped 2 bases, with 14 bases sitting between them. CDR1 is LGHNA and CDR2 is YSLEER in the germline V gene. Then a second PCR, running about 7 to 11 cycles, was carried out with a sample-barcoded 5' primer and a J-beta primer mix. From the 5' RACE reads, TCRdb called clonotypes with MiXCR, one entry per CDR3 protein. The table shows under 1,000,000 distinct CDR3 sequences, with about half occurring only once. Isolated PBMCs totaled at least 6.5 million in each sample. Specimen: blood. This receptor was identified in a man older than 75 in good health. The chain carries TRBV4-3 and TRBJ1-2; D remains ambiguous. The CDR3 here is CASSPEVGLNYGYTF. The CDR3 nucleotides are TGCGCCAGCAGCCCTGAGGTAGGGCTCAACTATGGCTACACCTTC.